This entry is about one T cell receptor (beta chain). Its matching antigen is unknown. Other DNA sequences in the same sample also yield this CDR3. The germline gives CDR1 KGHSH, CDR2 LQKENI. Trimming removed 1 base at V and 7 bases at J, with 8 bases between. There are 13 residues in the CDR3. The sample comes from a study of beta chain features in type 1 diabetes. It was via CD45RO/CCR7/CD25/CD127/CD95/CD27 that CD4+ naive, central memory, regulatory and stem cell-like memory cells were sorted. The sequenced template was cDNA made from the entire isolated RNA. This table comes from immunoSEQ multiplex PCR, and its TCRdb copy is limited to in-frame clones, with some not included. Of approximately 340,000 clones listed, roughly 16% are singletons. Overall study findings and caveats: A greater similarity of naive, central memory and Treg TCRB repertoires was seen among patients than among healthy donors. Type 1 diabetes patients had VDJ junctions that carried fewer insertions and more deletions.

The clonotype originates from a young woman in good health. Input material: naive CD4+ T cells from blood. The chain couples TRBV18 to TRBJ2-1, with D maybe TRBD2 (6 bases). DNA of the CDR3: TGTGCCAGCTCACCACTGGGGGGTAATGAGCAGTTCTTC. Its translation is CASSPLGGNEQFF.